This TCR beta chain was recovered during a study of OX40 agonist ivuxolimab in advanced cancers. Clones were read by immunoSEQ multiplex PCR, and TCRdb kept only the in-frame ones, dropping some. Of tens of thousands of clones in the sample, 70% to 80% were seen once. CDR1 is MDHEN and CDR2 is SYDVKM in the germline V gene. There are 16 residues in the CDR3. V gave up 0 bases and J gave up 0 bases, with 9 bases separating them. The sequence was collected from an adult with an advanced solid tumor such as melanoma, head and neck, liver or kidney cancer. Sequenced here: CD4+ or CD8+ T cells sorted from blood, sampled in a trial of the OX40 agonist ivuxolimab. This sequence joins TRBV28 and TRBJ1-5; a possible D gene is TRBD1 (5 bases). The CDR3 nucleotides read TGTGCCAGCAGTTTATGGGGGCAGAGTAGCAATCAGCCCCAGCATTTT. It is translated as CASSLWGQSSNQPQHF. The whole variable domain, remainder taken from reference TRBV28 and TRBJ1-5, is DVKVTQSSRYLVKRTGEKVFLECVQDMDHENMFWYRQDPGLGLRLIYFSYDVKMKEKGDIPEGYSVSREKKERFSLILESASTNQTSMYLCASSLWGQSSNQPQHFGDGTRLSIL.